This T cell receptor (beta chain) appears in the sequencing data of a study of T cells in Graves' hyperthyroidism and ophthalmopathy. From germline, CDR1 is MDHEN and CDR2 SYDVKM. The CDR3 totals 14 residues. For the diagnoses, clinical symptoms, serum thyroxine and TRAb, thyroid ultrasound and orbital computed tomography were used. PBMCs were derived from around 10 ml fresh peripheral blood. Amplified regions were TCR beta CDR3 sequences from RNA transcripts. First-round RT-PCR of the TCR CDR3 relied on the HTBI primer set. TCRdb used MiXCR to reprocess the multiplex PCR reads, holding one entry per CDR3 protein. The repertoire holds around 180,000 distinct CDR3 sequences, with about 17% as singletons. Remarks on this clonotype: A read error may account for a junction end that differs from germline.

The TCR sequence derives from a woman aged 50 to 60 with Graves' hyperthyroidism. This chain joins TRBV28 and TRBJ2-5; no definite D call. What was sequenced was blood. The CDR3 spells CASRTATYQKTQYF. The CDR3 DNA sequence: TGTGCCAGCAGGACCGCCACGTACCAAAAGACCCAGTACTTC.